The 22 T cell receptor beta chains reported below all come from one sample, sequenced in a study of cytotoxic CD8 clonotypes in ibrutinib-treated CLL. Sequencing was performed with immunoSEQ multiplex PCR; in TCRdb, only in-frame clones are kept and a portion is missing. The table has 120,000 to 150,000 clones, roughly 80% seen once; the top ten hold approximately 27%. Material: PBMCs, obtained after 12 months of ibrutinib treatment. Every receptor here comes from a human donor with chronic lymphocytic leukemia.

The CDR3 DNA sequence: TGCGCCAGCAGTCTAGGTAGGGCAGCGAGAGCCAAAAACATTCAGTACTTC. It translates to CASSLGRAARAKNIQYF. V usage is TRBV23-1 and J usage is TRBJ2-4; D uncertain. TRBV23-1 qualifies as an ORF whose function is uncertain. CDR3 length equals 17 residues. The V end lost 4 bases, the J end lost 0 bases, and 16 bases lay between the germline ends.

This clone turned up a few times. The CDR3 DNA reads TGTGCCAGCAGCCCCCACAGGACCTCCTATGGCTACACCTTC. As protein: CASSPHRTSYGYTF. The chain has TRBV14 and TRBJ1-2; weak D call: TRBD1 (5 bases). The V end lost 4 bases, the J end lost 4 bases, and 13 bases lay between the germline ends. The CDR3 is 14 amino acids. Germline CDR1 reads SGHDN; CDR2 reads FVKESK.

This clone was detected once. V and J are TRBV5-1 and TRBJ2-5; D remains unclear. The germline V and J ends were trimmed by 6 bases and 1 base, with 13 bases remaining between them. Per the germline V gene, CDR1 is SGHRS and CDR2 is YFSETQ. The CDR3 is 14 residues long. The CDR3 reads CASTPGGLQETQYF. CDR3 DNA: TGCGCCAGCACCCCAGGTGGGCTCCAAGAGACCCAGTACTTC. Full variable domain (outside the CDR3, taken from reference TRBV5-1 and TRBJ2-5): KAGVTQTPRYLIKTRGQQVTLSCSPISGHRSVSWYQQTPGQGLQFLFEYFSETQRNKGNFPGRFSGRQFSNSRSEMNVSTLELGDSALYLCASTPGGLQETQYFGPGTRLLVL.

J is TRBJ1-5 and V is TRBV4-1; 9 bases align to TRBD1. The CDR3 consists of 14 residues. Trimming at V came to 6 bases and at J to 7 bases, leaving 7 bases not matched to a gene. From germline, CDR1 is MGHRA and CDR2 YSYEKL. The CDR3 region is CASSQNRGLQPQHF. The CDR3 DNA reads as TGCGCCAGCAGTCAGAACAGGGGGCTCCAGCCCCAGCATTTT.

This clone was seen a few times. The V call is TRBV18, the J call TRBJ2-3, with 7 bases aligning to TRBD1. CDR3 length: 13 amino acids. V shed 4 bases, J shed 5 bases, and the junction held 3 bases outside the gene matches. The germline CDR1 and CDR2 sequences are KGHSH and LQKENI. CDR3 nucleotides: TGTGCCAGCTCACTCGGACAGGTAGATACGCAGTATTTT. It specifies CASSLGQVDTQYF.

CDR3 nucleotides: TGTGCCAGCAGCTTAGGTACAGGGAGGCCGGGTGGCTACACCTTC. Its protein is CASSLGTGRPGGYTF. This chain uses TRBV7-9 with TRBJ1-2; a weak D match, TRBD1 (6 bases). V was trimmed by 1 base and J by 7 bases, leaving 16 bases between them. The CDR3 spans 15 residues. Looked up from germline, CDR1 is SEHNR and CDR2 is FQNEAQ (reference sequence).

This clone was counted only a few times. V is TRBV7-2 and J is TRBJ1-2; D remains ambiguous. Germline V gene data show CDR1 as SGHTA and CDR2 as FQGNSA. CDR3 length equals 13 residues. V was shortened by 7 bases and J by 4 bases, with 13 bases between the two germline ends. CDR3 loop: CASTLGRSYGYTF. CDR3 nucleotide sequence: TGTGCCAGCACCCTCGGACGGAGCTATGGCTACACCTTC.

CDR3 nucleotides: TGTGCCAGCAGTGAAGCGTTCTCAGGCCTTGGCTACACCTTC. It specifies CASSEAFSGLGYTF. V usage is TRBV6-1 and J usage is TRBJ1-2; D is unresolved. This CDR3 contains 14 residues. Germline V lookup: CDR1 MNHNS, CDR2 SASEGT. Trimming took off 0 bases at V and 7 bases at J, with 12 bases between the two ends.

The rearrangement links TRBV19 to TRBJ1-1; D is unclear. The CDR3 consists of 11 residues. Per germline, CDR1 LNHDA and CDR2 SQIVND (reference sequence). Trimming shortened V by 7 bases and J by 4 bases, and 7 bases separated the two germline ends. CDR3 sequence: CASKSFTEAFF. The CDR3 region has the DNA TGTGCCAGTAAGTCCTTCACTGAAGCTTTCTTT.

The rearrangement links TRBV4-2 to TRBJ2-3; D not resolved. The CDR3 has 17 amino acids. Trimming shortened V by 0 bases and J by 6 bases, and 19 bases separated the two germline ends. Germline-derived CDR1 and CDR2 are LGHNA and YNFKEQ. CDR3 region: CASSQDLLSIYGDTQYF. The CDR3 DNA sequence: TGTGCCAGCAGCCAAGATTTATTGAGCATATATGGGGATACGCAGTATTTT.

The CDR3 DNA follows: TGTGCCAGTAGTATAGAGATAGCGGGAGGATCCACAGATACGCAGTATTTT. This sequence encodes CASSIEIAGGSTDTQYF. This chain uses TRBV19 with TRBJ2-3; TRBD2 matches at 10 bases. The CDR3 covers 17 residues. CDR1 is LNHDA, CDR2 SQIVND, per germline (reference sequence). V lost 0 bases and J lost 2; bases outside the gene matches: 5.

This clone was found many times. This chain connects TRBV18 to TRBJ2-7, with D possibly being TRBD1 or TRBD2 (5 bases each). The V gene lost 3 bases and the J gene lost 8 bases, with 14 bases spanning the gap. The CDR3 covers 13 residues. Germline CDR1 KGHSH, CDR2 LQKENI. The CDR3 here is CASSPSRENQQYF. The CDR3 region has the DNA TGTGCCAGCTCACCGTCCAGGGAGAACCAGCAGTACTTC.

V gene TRBV4-2 combines with J gene TRBJ2-6, with D unresolved. The CDR3 runs to 17 residues. CDR1 is LGHNA and CDR2 is YNFKEQ in the germline V gene. Trimming took 3 bases from V and 0 from J, leaving 12 bases between them. DNA for the CDR3: TGTGCCAGCAGCCAGGGTCTCACCGGCTCTGGGGCCAACGTCCTGACTTTC. Translated, it gives CASSQGLTGSGANVLTF.

This chain joins TRBV28 and TRBJ1-2, with 7 positions matching TRBD1. Trimming removed 4 bases from V and 6 bases from J; junction bases left unmatched: 26. CDR1 MDHEN and CDR2 SYDVKM come from the germline V gene. This CDR3 is built from 20 residues. The CDR3, as DNA: TGTGCCAGCAGTTCGTACGAAATAGGGACAGATATCATAGGGAGGCATGGCTACACCTTC. Its translation is CASSSYEIGTDIIGRHGYTF.

With regard to this clone: The junction departs from the called germline gene at one end, perhaps through a read error. The CDR3: CASSLGPNRPRSTEAFF. Here the CDR3 DNA reads TGTGCTAGCAGCTTAGGACCGAACAGGCCAAGGAGCACTGAAGCTTTCTTT. The chain employs TRBV7-7 and TRBJ1-1, with a tentative D call TRBD1 (5 bases). The CDR3 runs to 17 residues. The germline gives CDR1 SSHAT, CDR2 FNYEAQ (reference sequence).

The gene calls are TRBV28 and TRBJ2-7; D gene unclear. Germline CDR1 and CDR2: MDHEN and SYDVKM. The CDR3 runs to 14 residues. The germline V and J ends were trimmed by 5 bases and 4 bases, with 15 bases remaining between them. CDR3 DNA sequence: TGTGCCAGCAGTATCCTCTCCTCGGAGTACGAGCAGTACTTC. Its protein product is CASSILSSEYEQYF.

The chain uses TRBV7-9 and TRBJ1-1; 7 nucleotides line up with TRBD1. In germline, CDR1 is SEHNR, CDR2 FQNEAQ (reference sequence). The CDR3 has 12 amino acids. With 5 bases clipped from V and 7 bases from J, the junction kept 4 bases outside the gene matches. CDR3 sequence (DNA): TGTGCCAGCAGCCTAGGGGGCGTTGAAGCTTTCTTT. The encoded protein is CASSLGGVEAFF.

This clone was picked up one time. V gene TRBV29-1 combines with J gene TRBJ1-2; D may be TRBD1 (5 bases). There are 12 residues in the CDR3. Trimming pared 6 bases from V and 7 bases from J, leaving 15 bases between. CDR1 is SQVTM and CDR2 is ANQGSEA in the germline V gene. The CDR3 sequence is CSVEGFLGGYTF. The CDR3 DNA reads as TGCAGCGTCGAGGGGTTTCTCGGTGGCTACACCTTC.

The chain joins TRBV19 to TRBJ1-2; D is undetermined. From germline, CDR1 is LNHDA and CDR2 SQIVND (reference sequence). Trimming took off 5 bases at V and 6 bases at J, with 13 bases between the two ends. This CDR3 has 13 residues. CDR3 coding DNA: TGTGCCAGTAGTGTCGGGCCGGGGAATGGCTACACCTTC. This encodes CASSVGPGNGYTF.

The rearrangement links TRBV5-8 to TRBJ1-2; 9 bases are a match to TRBD1. V lost 4 bases, J lost 3 bases, and 7 bases stayed unmatched. Germline V CDR1 and CDR2: SGHTS, YDEGEE. The CDR3 has 15 amino acids. CDR3 residues: CASSPQGADYYGYTF. The CDR3 region has the DNA TGTGCCAGCAGCCCACAGGGGGCAGATTACTATGGCTACACCTTC. Using reference TRBV5-8 and TRBJ1-2 for the parts outside the CDR3, the full variable domain is EAGVTQSPTHLIKTRGQQATLRCSPISGHTSVYWYQQALGLGLQFLLWYDEGEERNRGNFPPRFSGRQFPNYSSELNVNALELEDSALYLCASSPQGADYYGYTFGSGTRLTVV.

This CDR3 reads CAGSRQGSSYNEQFF. The DNA of the CDR3 is TGTGCCGGTTCGCGACAGGGGAGCTCCTACAATGAGCAGTTCTTC. The rearrangement links TRBV10-3 to TRBJ2-1; 8 nucleotides match TRBD1. The CDR3 spans 15 residues. Germline assignment: CDR1 ENHRY and CDR2 SYGVKD. V shed 11 bases, J shed 0 bases, and the junction held 9 bases outside the gene matches.

This chain links TRBV4-3 with TRBJ2-7, with D maybe TRBD2 (6 bases). Germline V gene sequence: CDR1 LGHNA, CDR2 YSLEER. This CDR3 is 15 amino acids long. Trimming took 1 base from V and 6 from J, leaving 16 bases between them. DNA of the CDR3: TGCGCCAGCAGCCAAGTTCACGGGAGTTCCAGCGAGCAGTACTTC. Protein sequence: CASSQVHGSSSEQYF.